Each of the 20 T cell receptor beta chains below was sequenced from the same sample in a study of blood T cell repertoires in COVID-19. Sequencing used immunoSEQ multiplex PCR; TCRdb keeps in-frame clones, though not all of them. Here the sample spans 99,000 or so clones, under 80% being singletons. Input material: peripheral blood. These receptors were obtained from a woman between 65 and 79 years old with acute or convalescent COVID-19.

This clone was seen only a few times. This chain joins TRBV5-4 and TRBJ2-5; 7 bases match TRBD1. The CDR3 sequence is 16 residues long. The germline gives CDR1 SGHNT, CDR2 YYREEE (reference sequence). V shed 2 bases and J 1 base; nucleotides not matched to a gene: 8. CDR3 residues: CASSFRQGKGQETQYF. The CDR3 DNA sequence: TGTGCCAGCAGCTTCCGACAGGGAAAAGGCCAAGAGACCCAGTACTTC.

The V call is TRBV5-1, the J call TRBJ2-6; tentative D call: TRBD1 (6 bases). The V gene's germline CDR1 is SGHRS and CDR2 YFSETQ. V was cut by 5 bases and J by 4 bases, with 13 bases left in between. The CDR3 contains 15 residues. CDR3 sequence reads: CASRPQGTGANVLTF. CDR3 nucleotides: TGCGCCAGCAGACCTCAGGGGACCGGGGCCAACGTCCTGACTTTC.

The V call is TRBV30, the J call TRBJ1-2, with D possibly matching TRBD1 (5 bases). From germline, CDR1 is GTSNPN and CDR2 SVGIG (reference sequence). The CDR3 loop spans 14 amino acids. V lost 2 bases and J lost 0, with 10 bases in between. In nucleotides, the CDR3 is TGTGCCTGGAGTCACGACAGAACTAACTATGGCTACACCTTC. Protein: CAWSHDRTNYGYTF.

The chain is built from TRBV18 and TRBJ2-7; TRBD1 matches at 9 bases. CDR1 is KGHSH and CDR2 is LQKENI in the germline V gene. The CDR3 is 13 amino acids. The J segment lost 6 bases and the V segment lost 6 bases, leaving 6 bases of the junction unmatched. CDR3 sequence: CASSDRGDGEQYF. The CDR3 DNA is TGTGCCAGCTCGGACAGGGGCGATGGCGAGCAGTACTTC.

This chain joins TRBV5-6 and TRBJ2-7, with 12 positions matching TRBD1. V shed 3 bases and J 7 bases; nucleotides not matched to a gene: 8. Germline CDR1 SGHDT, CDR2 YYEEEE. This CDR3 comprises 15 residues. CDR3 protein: CASSWGQGAPGEQYF. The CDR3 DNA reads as TGTGCCAGCAGCTGGGGACAGGGGGCTCCGGGAGAGCAGTACTTC.

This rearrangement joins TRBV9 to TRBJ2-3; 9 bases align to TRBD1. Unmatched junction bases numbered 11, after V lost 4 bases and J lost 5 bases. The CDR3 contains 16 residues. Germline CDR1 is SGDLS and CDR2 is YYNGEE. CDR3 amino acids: CASSLGQGSFGDTQYF. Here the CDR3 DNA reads TGTGCCAGCAGCTTGGGACAGGGTTCCTTCGGAGATACGCAGTATTTT.

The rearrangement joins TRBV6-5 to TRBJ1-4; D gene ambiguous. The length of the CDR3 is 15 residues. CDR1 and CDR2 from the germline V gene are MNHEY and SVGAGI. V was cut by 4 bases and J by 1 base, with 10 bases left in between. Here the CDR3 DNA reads TGTGCCAGCAGTTCCGCGGGTGGAACTAATGAAAAACTGTTTTTT. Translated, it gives CASSSAGGTNEKLFF.

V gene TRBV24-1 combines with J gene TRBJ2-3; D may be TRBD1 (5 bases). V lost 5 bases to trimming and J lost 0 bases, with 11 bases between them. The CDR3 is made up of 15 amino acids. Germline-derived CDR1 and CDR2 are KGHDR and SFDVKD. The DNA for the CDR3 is TGTGCCACCAGTGCAAGGGGCTATAGCACAGATACGCAGTATTTT. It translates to CATSARGYSTDTQYF.

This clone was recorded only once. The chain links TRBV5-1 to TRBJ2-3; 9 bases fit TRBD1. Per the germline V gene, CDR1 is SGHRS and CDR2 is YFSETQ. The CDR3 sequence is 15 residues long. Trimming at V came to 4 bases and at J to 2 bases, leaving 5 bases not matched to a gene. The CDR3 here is CASSMGQGLTDTQYF. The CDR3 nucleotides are TGCGCCAGCAGCATGGGACAGGGACTCACAGATACGCAGTATTTT.

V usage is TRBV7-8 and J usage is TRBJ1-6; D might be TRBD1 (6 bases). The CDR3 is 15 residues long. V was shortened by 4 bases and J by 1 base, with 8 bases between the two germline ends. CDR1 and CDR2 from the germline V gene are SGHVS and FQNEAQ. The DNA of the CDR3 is TGTGCCAGCAGCTCAGGGGATTCCTATAATTCACCCCTCCACTTT. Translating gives CASSSGDSYNSPLHF.

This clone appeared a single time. CDR3 nucleotides: TGTGCCATCAAGCCCTCCGGGACAGGGGGCTCACCCCTCCACTTT. Translating gives CAIKPSGTGGSPLHF. This chain uses TRBV10-3 with TRBJ1-6, with 12 bases lining up with TRBD1. V was clipped by 7 bases and J by 10 bases; unmatched bases: 8. Germline CDR1 is ENHRY and CDR2 is SYGVKD. The CDR3 length is 15 residues.

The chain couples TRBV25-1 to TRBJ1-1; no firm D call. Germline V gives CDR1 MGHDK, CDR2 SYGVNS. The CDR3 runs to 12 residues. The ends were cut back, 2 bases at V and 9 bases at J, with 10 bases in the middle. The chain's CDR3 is CASSEPEGQAFF. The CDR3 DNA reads TGTGCCAGCAGTGAACCCGAGGGTCAAGCTTTCTTT.

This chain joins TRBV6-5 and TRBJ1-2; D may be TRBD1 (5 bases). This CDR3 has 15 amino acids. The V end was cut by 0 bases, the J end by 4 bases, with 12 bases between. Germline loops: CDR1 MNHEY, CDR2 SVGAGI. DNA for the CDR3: TGTGCCAGCAGTTACTCGAACGGGGGAAGCTATGGCTACACCTTC. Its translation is CASSYSNGGSYGYTF.

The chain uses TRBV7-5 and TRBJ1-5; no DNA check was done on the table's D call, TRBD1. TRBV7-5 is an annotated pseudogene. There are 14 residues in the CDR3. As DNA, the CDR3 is TGTGCCAGAAGCTTAGGAGGGGGAGATCAGCCCCAGCATTTT. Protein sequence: CARSLGGGDQPQHF.

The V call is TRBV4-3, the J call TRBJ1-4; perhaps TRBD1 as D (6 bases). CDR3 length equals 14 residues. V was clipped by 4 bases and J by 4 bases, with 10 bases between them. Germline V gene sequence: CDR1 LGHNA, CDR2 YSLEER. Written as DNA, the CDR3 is TGCGCCAGCAGCCTTAACAGGGTTAATGAAAAACTGTTTTTT. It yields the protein CASSLNRVNEKLFF.

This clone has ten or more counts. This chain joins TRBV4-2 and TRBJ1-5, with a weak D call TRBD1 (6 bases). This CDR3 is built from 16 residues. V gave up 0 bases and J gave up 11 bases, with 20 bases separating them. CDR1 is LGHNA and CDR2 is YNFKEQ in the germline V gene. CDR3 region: CASSQEVGDIFSSQHF. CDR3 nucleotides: TGTGCCAGCAGCCAAGAGGTCGGGGACATATTTTCCTCCCAGCATTTT.

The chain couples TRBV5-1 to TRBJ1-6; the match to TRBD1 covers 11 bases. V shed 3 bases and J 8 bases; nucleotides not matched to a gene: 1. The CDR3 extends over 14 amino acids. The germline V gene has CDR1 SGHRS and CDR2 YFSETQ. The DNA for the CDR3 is TGCGCCAGCAGCTGGGACAGGGGGGATTCACCCCTCCACTTT. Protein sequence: CASSWDRGDSPLHF. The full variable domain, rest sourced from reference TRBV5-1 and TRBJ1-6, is KAGVTQTPRYLIKTRGQQVTLSCSPISGHRSVSWYQQTPGQGLQFLFEYFSETQRNKGNFPGRFSGRQFSNSRSEMNVSTLELGDSALYLCASSWDRGDSPLHFGNGTRLTVT.

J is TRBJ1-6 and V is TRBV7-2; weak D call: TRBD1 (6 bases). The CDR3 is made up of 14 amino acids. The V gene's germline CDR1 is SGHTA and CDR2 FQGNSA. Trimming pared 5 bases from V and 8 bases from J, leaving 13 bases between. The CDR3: CASSLQGRDSPLHF. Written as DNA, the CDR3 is TGTGCCAGCAGCCTACAGGGACGGGATTCACCCCTCCACTTT.

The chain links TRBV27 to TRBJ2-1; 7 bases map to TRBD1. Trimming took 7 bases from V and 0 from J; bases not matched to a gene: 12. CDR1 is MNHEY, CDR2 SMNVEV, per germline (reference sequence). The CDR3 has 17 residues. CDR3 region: CASTLRTGPYSYNEQFF. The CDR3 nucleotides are TGTGCCAGCACCCTACGGACAGGCCCGTACTCCTACAATGAGCAGTTCTTC.

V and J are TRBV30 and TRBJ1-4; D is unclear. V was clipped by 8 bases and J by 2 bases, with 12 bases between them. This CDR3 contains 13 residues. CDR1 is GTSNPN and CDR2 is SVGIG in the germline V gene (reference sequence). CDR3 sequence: CASDRRTNEKLFF. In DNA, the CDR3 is TGTGCCAGCGACCGAAGGACTAATGAAAAACTGTTTTTT. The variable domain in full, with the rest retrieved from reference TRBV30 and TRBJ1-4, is SQTIHQWPATLVQPVGSPLSLECTVEGTSNPNLYWYRQAAGRGLQLLFYSVGIGQISSEVPQNLSASRPQDRQFILSSKKLLLSDSGFYLCASDRRTNEKLFFGSGTQLSVL.